This is a list of T cell receptor beta chains from one sample in a study of CD8 T cells in ankylosing spondylitis. MiXCR was run by TCRdb on the 5' RACE reads, yielding one entry per CDR3 protein. This repertoire shows about 330,000 distinct CDR3 sequences, roughly 8% found once; its top ten account for more than 12%. The specimen was blood, either unsorted or a sorted T cell fraction (not recorded which). The receptor set was obtained from a male donor with ankylosing spondylitis. CDR3s leave out the opening cysteine and the closing phenylalanine or tryptophan. Clone size is stated in some rows and not others, as once, few, many or a class when expanded.

cdr3_aa v_call clone_size j_call cdr3_length
ASSQEVGFLNTEAF TRBV7-2 NA TRBJ1-1 14
ASSLAGGPGAYNEQF TRBV7-8 NA TRBJ2-1 15
AISRDLVYEQY TRBV10-3 few TRBJ2-7 11
AISGGQGEPQH TRBV10-3 many TRBJ1-5 11
SARDLWEPSGVTDTQY TRBV20-1 few TRBJ2-3 16
ASSGGQGSEQY TRBV7-3 NA TRBJ2-7 11
ASSEAPGSDTQY TRBV2 few TRBJ2-3 12
ASSLGQGVGHEQF TRBV5-1 NA TRBJ2-1 13
ASNRGRTDTQY TRBV12-3/TRBV12-4 NA TRBJ2-3 11
SARRTYEQF TRBV20-1 many TRBJ2-1 9
ASSEGPRNGYEQY TRBV6-1 few TRBJ2-7 13
AIGGGPEQF TRBV10-3 NA TRBJ2-1 9
SAFGGGRGEQF TRBV29-1 few TRBJ2-1 11
SASGRSIGNTEAF TRBV20-1 NA TRBJ1-1 13
ASREGAGDTQY TRBV28 NA TRBJ2-3 11
ASSLAGLRSQPQH TRBV7-2 many TRBJ1-5 13
ASSQAGDSNQPQH TRBV4-2 NA TRBJ1-5 13
SVAGGSSYNEQF TRBV29-1 many TRBJ2-1 12
ASSLNRIGTGGTDTQY TRBV28 few TRBJ2-3 16
ASSTGEQPQH TRBV3-1 NA TRBJ1-5 10
ASSPGAGQGFETQY TRBV28 NA TRBJ2-5 14
ASSYLDMGQGGDTQY TRBV7-8 few TRBJ2-3 15
ASSYLYEQY TRBV6-5 many TRBJ2-7 9
ASSLYLATGPTYEQY TRBV7-9 NA TRBJ2-7 15
ASSWTGLAKNIQY TRBV2 NA TRBJ2-4 13
ASSVGIGAYEQY TRBV9 NA TRBJ2-7 12
ASSQGGPPAETQY TRBV7-3 few TRBJ2-5 13
ASRGEMEFTDTQY TRBV28 few TRBJ2-3 13
ASSRPQGQGSEAF TRBV3-1 few TRBJ1-1 13
ASSTPPGTDGYT TRBV5-1 few TRBJ1-2 12
ASSASIPTEAF TRBV6-1 many TRBJ1-1 11
ATRETQY TRBV24-1 few TRBJ2-5 7
STGGRETQY TRBV6-5 NA TRBJ2-5 9
ASSLIRTNEQF TRBV5-5 NA TRBJ2-1 11
ASSFGRTSGRIYNEQF TRBV27 NA TRBJ2-1 16
ASSLYAGGWDNEQF TRBV7-2 NA TRBJ2-1 14
ASSQGLGGNYEQY TRBV4-1 few TRBJ2-7 13
ASSGPDETQY TRBV6-6 NA TRBJ2-5 10
SGDRGGSPDTQY TRBV29-1 many TRBJ2-3 12
ASSFRGGATETQY TRBV12-3/TRBV12-4 NA TRBJ2-5 13
ASSPLGQGLSYEQY TRBV18 many TRBJ2-7 14
ASSPTPGAGELF TRBV12-3/TRBV12-4 few TRBJ2-2 12
ASSGLAGASYEQY TRBV18 many TRBJ2-7 13
ASSLLGSPSNTGELF TRBV7-6 few TRBJ2-2 15
ASTRDGANYGYT TRBV27 NA TRBJ1-2 12
ASSFRDSFSEAF TRBV7-9 many TRBJ1-1 12
ATSAGGPSVEQY TRBV12-3/TRBV12-4 many TRBJ2-7 12
ASSLAGTDSSYNSPLH TRBV12-3/TRBV12-4 NA TRBJ1-6 16
ASSGQGIAKNIQY TRBV28 NA TRBJ2-4 13
ASTQTSAQETQY TRBV19 NA TRBJ2-5 12
SATISGVTDTQY TRBV20-1 NA TRBJ2-3 12
ASSFTGYANYGYT TRBV12-3/TRBV12-4 NA TRBJ1-2 13
ASSTTKFRGRGGSAYNEQF TRBV5-1 NA TRBJ2-1 19